This T cell receptor (beta chain) is from a study of T cells in Graves' hyperthyroidism and ophthalmopathy. Those patients with uncontrolled infection, other autoimmune disease, pregnancy or lactation were excluded. On the basis of clinical symptoms, serum thyroxine and TRAb, thyroid ultrasound and orbital computed tomography, diagnoses were made. With regard to this clonotype: The target antigen is unknown.

Study outcomes and limitations: The model's output predicted ophthalmopathy at a median of roughly seven months prior to onset.

The source material, RNA transcripts, was used to amplify TCR beta CDR3 regions. Researchers ran a first-round RT-PCR on the TCR CDR3 using the HTBI primer set. A single record per CDR3 protein comes from TCRdb applying MiXCR to the multiplex PCR reads. The sample lists around 690,000 distinct CDR3 sequences, around 21% seen once, with about 35% in the top ten. This receptor was taken from a man aged 25-45 years with Graves' ophthalmopathy. Sequences were obtained from blood.

The CDR3 loop reads CASSIDRGQETQYF. The CDR3 coding sequence is TGTGCCAGTAGTATCGACAGGGGGCAGGAGACCCAGTACTTC. V usage is TRBV19 and J usage is TRBJ2-5, with 10 bases identical to TRBD1. Per germline, CDR1 LNHDA and CDR2 SQIVND (reference sequence). V lost 3 bases, J lost 5 bases, and 3 bases stayed unmatched. The CDR3 sequence is 14 residues long. Full variable domain (rest looked up from reference TRBV19 and TRBJ2-5): DGGITQSPKYLFRKEGQNVTLSCEQNLNHDAMYWYRQDPGQGLRLIYYSQIVNDFQKGDIAEGYSVSREKKESFPLTVTSAQKNPTAFYLCASSIDRGQETQYFGPGTRLLVL.